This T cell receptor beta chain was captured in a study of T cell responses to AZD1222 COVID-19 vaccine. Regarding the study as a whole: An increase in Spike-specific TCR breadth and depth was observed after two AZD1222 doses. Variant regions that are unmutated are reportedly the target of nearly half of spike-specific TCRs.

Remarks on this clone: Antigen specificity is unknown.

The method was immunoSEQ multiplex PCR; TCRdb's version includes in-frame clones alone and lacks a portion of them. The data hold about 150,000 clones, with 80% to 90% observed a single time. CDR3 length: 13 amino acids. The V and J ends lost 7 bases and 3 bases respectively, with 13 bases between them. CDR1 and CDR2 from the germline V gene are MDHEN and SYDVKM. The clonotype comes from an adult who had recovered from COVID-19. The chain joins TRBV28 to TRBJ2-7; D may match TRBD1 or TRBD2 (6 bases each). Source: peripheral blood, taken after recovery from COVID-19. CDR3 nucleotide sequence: TGTGCCAGCACCACCGGGGGCGTCTACGAGCAGTACTTC. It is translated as CASTTGGVYEQYF.